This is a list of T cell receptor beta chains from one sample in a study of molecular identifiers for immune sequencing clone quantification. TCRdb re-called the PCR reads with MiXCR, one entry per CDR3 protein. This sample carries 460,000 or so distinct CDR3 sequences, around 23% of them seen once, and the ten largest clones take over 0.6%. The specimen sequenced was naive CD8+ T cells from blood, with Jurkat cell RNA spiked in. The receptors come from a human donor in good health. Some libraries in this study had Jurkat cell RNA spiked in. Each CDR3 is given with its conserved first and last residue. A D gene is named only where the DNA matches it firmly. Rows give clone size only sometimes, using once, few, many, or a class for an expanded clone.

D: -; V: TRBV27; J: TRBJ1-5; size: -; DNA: TGTGCCAGCAGCTCGATGGGGGACGATCAGCCCCAGCATTTT; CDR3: CASSSMGDDQPQHF
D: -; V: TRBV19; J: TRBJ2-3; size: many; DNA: TGTGCCAGTAGTACCGGGACGATCCGCACAGATACGCAGTATTTT; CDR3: CASSTGTIRTDTQYF
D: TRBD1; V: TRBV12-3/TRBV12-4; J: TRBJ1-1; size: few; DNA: TGTGCCACTGACAGGGATAACACTGAAGCTTTCTTT; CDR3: CATDRDNTEAFF
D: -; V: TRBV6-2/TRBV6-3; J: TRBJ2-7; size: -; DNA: TGTGCCAGCACCGGGGACGGGGCCGGCGAGCAGTACTTC; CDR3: CASTGDGAGEQYF
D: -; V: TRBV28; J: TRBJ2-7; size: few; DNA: TGTGCCAGCAGTCGTCAATATGGGCTCGGGTATGTAGGCTACGAGCAGTACTTC; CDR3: CASSRQYGLGYVGYEQYF
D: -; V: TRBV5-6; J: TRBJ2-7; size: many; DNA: TGTGCCAGCAGCGGGGTGGTACCCTACGAGCAGTACTTC; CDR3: CASSGVVPYEQYF
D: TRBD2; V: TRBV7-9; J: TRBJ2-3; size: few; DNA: TGTGCCAGCAGTCGAGACCCGGGACTAGCCGGCACAGATACGCAGTATTTT; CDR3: CASSRDPGLAGTDTQYF
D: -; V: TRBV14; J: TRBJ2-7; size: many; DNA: TGTGCCAGCAGCCAGAATCAGCGTTCCTACGAGCAGTACTTC; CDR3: CASSQNQRSYEQYF
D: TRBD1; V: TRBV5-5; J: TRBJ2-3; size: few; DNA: TGTGCCAGCAGCTTGGGTGGGACAGGGGGAGATACGCAGTATTTT; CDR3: CASSLGGTGGDTQYF
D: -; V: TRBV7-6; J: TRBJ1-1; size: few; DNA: TGTGCCAGCAGCTCAGACTCGCCCTTGGTCCCGAACACTGAAGCTTTCTTT; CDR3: CASSSDSPLVPNTEAFF
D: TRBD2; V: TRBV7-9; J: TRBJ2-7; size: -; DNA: TGTGCCAGCACCAACCCGGGAGGCGGCTACGAGCAGTACTTC; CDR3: CASTNPGGGYEQYF
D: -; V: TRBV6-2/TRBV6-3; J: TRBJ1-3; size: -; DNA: TGTGCCAGCAGTTACGCAAAGGACGGAAACTCTGGAAACACCATATATTTT; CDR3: CASSYAKDGNSGNTIYF
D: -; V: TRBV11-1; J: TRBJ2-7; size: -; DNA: TGTGCCAGCAGCAACAGCGGTGGCTACGAGCAGTACTTC; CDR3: CASSNSGGYEQYF
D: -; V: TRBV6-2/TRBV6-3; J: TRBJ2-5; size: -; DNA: TGTGCCAGCAGTTACCTAGCAGCAGAGACCCAGTACTTC; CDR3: CASSYLAAETQYF
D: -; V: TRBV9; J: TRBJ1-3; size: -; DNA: TGTGCCAGCACCCGGGACGGCAGCTCTGGAAACACCATATATTTT; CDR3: CASTRDGSSGNTIYF
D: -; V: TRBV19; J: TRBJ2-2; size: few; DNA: TGTGCCAGTAGTATAGGGGGGGGCAACACCGGGGAGCTGTTTTTT; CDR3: CASSIGGGNTGELFF
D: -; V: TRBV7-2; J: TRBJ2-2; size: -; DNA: TGTGTCAGCAGCTTAGTTGGGGCCGGGGAGCTGTTTTTT; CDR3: CVSSLVGAGELFF
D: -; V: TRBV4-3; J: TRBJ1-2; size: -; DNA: TGCGCCAGCAGCCAATCCGTTCGGACAGAGAACCATGGCTACACCTTC; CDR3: CASSQSVRTENHGYTF
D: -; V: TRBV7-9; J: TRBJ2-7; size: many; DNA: TGTGCCAGCAGCTTAGTAGGGCAGCCCTACGAGCAGTACTTC; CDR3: CASSLVGQPYEQYF
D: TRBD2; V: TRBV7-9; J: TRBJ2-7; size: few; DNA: TGTGCCAGCAGCTTAGGACTAGCGGTTGCCTACGAGCAGTACTTC; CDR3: CASSLGLAVAYEQYF
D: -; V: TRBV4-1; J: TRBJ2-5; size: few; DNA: TGCGCCAGCAGCCGAGTTGGGGAAGAAGAGACCCAGTACTTC; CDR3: CASSRVGEEETQYF
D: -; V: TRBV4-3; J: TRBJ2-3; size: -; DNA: TGCGCCAGCAGCCAAGTTCGGGCCTCGGGTACGCAGTATTTT; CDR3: CASSQVRASGTQYF
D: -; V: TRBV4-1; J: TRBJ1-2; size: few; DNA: TGCGCCAGCAGCCAAGAAATCGGAGGGCCCGCCTATGGCTACACCTTC; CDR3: CASSQEIGGPAYGYTF
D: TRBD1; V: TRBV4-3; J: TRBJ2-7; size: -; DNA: TGCGCCAGCAGCCTACTTCGGACAGGGAACCTCTACGAGCAGTACTTC; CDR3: CASSLLRTGNLYEQYF
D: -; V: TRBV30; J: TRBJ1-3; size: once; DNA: TGTGCCTGGAGTTTTTCCGAGAGGGACGACTTT; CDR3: CAWSFSERDDF
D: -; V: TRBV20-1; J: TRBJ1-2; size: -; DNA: TGCAGTGCTAGAGACCGCGGAACTCCAGCTACTAACTATGGCTACACCTTC; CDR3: CSARDRGTPATNYGYTF
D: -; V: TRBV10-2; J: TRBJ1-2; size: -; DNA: TGCGCCAGCAGTACAGGCACTAACTATGGCTACACCTTC; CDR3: CASSTGTNYGYTF
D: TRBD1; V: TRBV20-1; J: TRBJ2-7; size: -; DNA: TGCAGTGCTAGAGATAGGACAGGGGTAACCTACGAGCAGTACTTC; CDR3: CSARDRTGVTYEQYF
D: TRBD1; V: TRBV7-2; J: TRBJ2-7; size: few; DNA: TGTGCCAGCAGCACCGGGACAGGCTTTCCCTACGAGCAGTACTTC; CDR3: CASSTGTGFPYEQYF
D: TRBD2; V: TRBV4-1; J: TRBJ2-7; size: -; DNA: TGCGCCGGCAGCCCCGGACTAGGAGGCTACGAGCAGTACTTC; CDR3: CAGSPGLGGYEQYF
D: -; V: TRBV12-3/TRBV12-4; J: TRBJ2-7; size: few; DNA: TGTGCCAGCAGTTTAGGGGGCCCGGAAAACGAGCAGTACTTC; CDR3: CASSLGGPENEQYF
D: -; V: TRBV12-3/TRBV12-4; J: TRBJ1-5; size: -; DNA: TGTGCCAGCAGTTGGACAGCGGGCGGCAATCAGCCCCAGCATTTT; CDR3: CASSWTAGGNQPQHF
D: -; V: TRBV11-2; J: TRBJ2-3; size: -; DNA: TGTGCCAGCAGCTTATTAGAAGGGCCAACAGATACGCAGTATTTT; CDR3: CASSLLEGPTDTQYF
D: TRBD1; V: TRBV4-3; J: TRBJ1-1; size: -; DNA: TGCGCCAGCTGCCAAGATCGAGCGGGACAGTTGAACACTGAAGCTTTCTTT; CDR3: CASCQDRAGQLNTEAFF
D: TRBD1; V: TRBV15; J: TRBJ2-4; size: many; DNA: TGTGCCACCAGCAGGGACAGGGGAAACATTCAGTACTTC; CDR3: CATSRDRGNIQYF
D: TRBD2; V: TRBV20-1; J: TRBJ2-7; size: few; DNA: TGCAGTGCTAGAGTCTGGTTAGCGGGAGGGCCATTCTACGAGCAGTACTTC; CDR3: CSARVWLAGGPFYEQYF